This T cell receptor (beta chain) emerged from a study of long-term antiretroviral therapy in people with HIV. As for the study in general: A decade or so separates the oldest specimens from the later 2015 immediate-ART recommendation. Study-level results: Relative to transplant donor controls, diversity remained lower despite increasing after ART.

Germline CDR1 KGHSH, CDR2 LQKENI. The CDR3 is 13 residues long. Survey-level immunoSEQ v3.0 assays were run. Using immunoSEQ multiplex PCR, the repertoire was profiled, and TCRdb retains in-frame clones only, with some absent. Of fewer than 20,000 clones detected, around nine tenths appear once; the ten largest clones hold 10%. As concerns this clone: The target antigen is unknown. One end of the junction varies from germline; a read error may be responsible.

The chain joins TRBV18 to TRBJ1-1; D is unresolved. The sequence was obtained from a middle-aged man with HIV. Sequences were derived from unsorted PBMCs, sampled 0.5 years after starting antiretroviral therapy. CDR3 region: CASSPGWNAEAFF. In DNA, the CDR3 is TGTGCCAGCTCACCAGGGTGGAACGCTGAAGCTTTCTTT.